This T cell receptor (beta chain) was documented in a study of OX40 agonist ivuxolimab in advanced cancers. Looking at the study overall: Patients received the agonistic anti-OX40 (CD134) antibody ivuxolimab.

TCRdb's copy holds only in-frame clones and misses some; the assay was immunoSEQ multiplex PCR. The data contain roughly 86,000 clones, 75% to 95% of them seen just once; the ten biggest clones take up about 0.45%. Looked up from germline, CDR1 is KGHSH and CDR2 is LQKENI. V was shortened by 2 bases and J by 1 base, with 16 bases between the two germline ends. CDR3 length equals 17 residues. Broader study findings: At doses 0.1 to 3.0 mg/kg, CD4+ and CD8+ clones expanded. The study did not work out the antigen specificity of the expanded peripheral T cells. The study found that CD8+ T cells averaged more expanded clones than CD4+.

About this clone: No antigen is known for it.

The source is an adult with an advanced solid tumor such as melanoma, head and neck, liver or kidney cancer. The V call is TRBV18, the J call TRBJ2-3; D perhaps matches TRBD2 (6 bases). The starting material was CD4+ or CD8+ T cells sorted from blood, obtained in a trial of the OX40 agonist ivuxolimab. The CDR3 DNA reads TGTGCCAGCTCACCAAAAGGCTCGGGCGGGGGCACAGATACGCAGTATTTT. It codes for CASSPKGSGGGTDTQYF.